One and the same sample provided the 13 T cell receptor beta chains below, sequenced in a study of CD8 T cells in Susac syndrome. With random hexamers, 0.5 to 1 ug RNA was reverse transcribed. TCRdb re-called the immunoSEQ multiplex PCR reads with MiXCR, one entry per CDR3 protein. The repertoire includes about 140,000 distinct CDR3 sequences, approximately 95% of them detected once, and more than 0.11% sits in the top ten. The specimen was CD4+ T cells from PBMCs. Receptors originate from a human donor with Susac syndrome.

The rearrangement uses TRBV5-1 and TRBJ1-1; D remains ambiguous. CDR1 is SGHRS and CDR2 is YFSETQ in the germline V gene. This CDR3 region has 16 residues. V shed 4 bases and J shed 2 bases, with 18 bases lying between them. The CDR3 sequence: CASSQNNDRINTEAFF. DNA of the CDR3: TGCGCCAGCAGCCAAAACAATGATAGAATAAACACTGAAGCTTTCTTT. The full variable domain, completed using reference TRBV5-1 and TRBJ1-1, is KAGVTQTPRYLIKTRGQQVTLSCSPISGHRSVSWYQQTPGQGLQFLFEYFSETQRNKGNFPGRFSGRQFSNSRSEMNVSTLELGDSALYLCASSQNNDRINTEAFFGQGTRLTVV.

This clonotype appeared once. The V and J genes are TRBV20-1 and TRBJ2-5, with D hard to call. The germline CDR1 and CDR2 sequences are DFQATT and SNEGSKA (reference sequence). Trimming pared 3 bases from V and 0 bases from J, leaving 8 bases between. CDR3 length equals 13 residues. CDR3 loop: CSASRSYQETQYF. The CDR3 bases are TGCAGTGCTAGTAGGTCGTACCAAGAGACCCAGTACTTC.

The V and J genes are TRBV7-9 and TRBJ1-4, with TRBD1 identical over 8 bases. The V gene end was trimmed by 1 base and the J gene end by 3 bases; junction bases not matched to a gene: 4. The CDR3 is 16 residues long. Per the germline V gene, CDR1 is SEHNR and CDR2 is FQNEAQ (reference sequence). CDR3 DNA: TGTGCCAGCAGCTTAGGACAGGGGCCCGCTAATGAAAAACTGTTTTTT. Encoded protein: CASSLGQGPANEKLFF. Together with reference TRBV7-9 and TRBJ1-4, the CDR3 gives the full variable domain: DTGVSQNPRHKITKRGQNVTFRCDPISEHNRLYWYRQTLGQGPEFLTYFQNEAQLEKSRLLSDRFSAERPKGSFSTLEIQRTEQGDSAMYLCASSLGQGPANEKLFFGSGTQLSVL.

The chain recombines TRBV9 with TRBJ2-3; D is possibly TRBD2 (5 bases). Trimming removed 0 bases from V and 2 bases from J, with 13 bases in between. In germline, CDR1 is SGDLS, CDR2 YYNGEE. The CDR3 totals 16 residues. CDR3: CASSVGSSALTDTQYF. The CDR3, as DNA: TGTGCCAGCAGCGTAGGAAGTAGCGCCCTCACAGATACGCAGTATTTT.

This clonotype was seen once. This chain links TRBV29-1 with TRBJ1-1; 7 bases match TRBD1. After removal of 3 bases from V and 3 bases from J, the junction contained 16 bases not matched to a gene. The CDR3 loop spans 17 amino acids. CDR1 and CDR2 (germline): SQVTM, ANQGSEA. The CDR3 region has the DNA TGCAGCGTTGACCGCGGGCGGTCAGGGGGGGGGTACACTGAAGCTTTCTTT. Translation: CSVDRGRSGGGYTEAFF.

V is TRBV2 and J is TRBJ2-5; D call uncertain. There are 12 residues in the CDR3. The germline V gene encodes CDR1 SNHLY and CDR2 FYNNEI. V lost 9 bases to trimming and J lost 0 bases, with 8 bases between them. CDR3 DNA sequence: TGTGCCAGTCACAGATACCAAGAGACCCAGTACTTC. Protein sequence: CASHRYQETQYF.

The genes are TRBV29-1 and TRBJ2-3; 14 bases align to TRBD2. This CDR3 spans 14 amino acids. J was trimmed by 6 bases and V by 6 bases; bases with no gene match: 5. The germline gives CDR1 SQVTM, CDR2 ANQGSEA. CDR3 region: CSVSGLAGADTQYF. DNA of the CDR3: TGCAGCGTGTCGGGACTAGCGGGGGCCGATACGCAGTATTTT.

The genes are TRBV20-1 and TRBJ2-7, with 8 positions matching TRBD1. Trimming removed 5 bases from V and 3 bases from J; junction bases left unmatched: 9. There are 14 residues in the CDR3. Germline V lookup: CDR1 DFQATT, CDR2 SNEGSKA (reference sequence). CDR3 sequence: CSAETPRGHYEQYF. The CDR3 DNA follows: TGCAGTGCTGAAACCCCCAGGGGGCACTACGAGCAGTACTTC.

The rearrangement links TRBV13 to TRBJ1-1; no firm D call. Trimming stripped 2 bases from V and 4 bases from J, with 11 bases between. The length of the CDR3 is 14 residues. Germline V lookup: CDR1 PRHDT, CDR2 FYEKMQ (reference sequence). CDR3 bases: TGTGCCAGCAGCTTATTGGGGAGTGGCACTGAAGCTTTCTTT. It yields the protein CASSLLGSGTEAFF.

The chain recombines TRBV4-1 with TRBJ1-2; the match to TRBD1 covers 7 bases. Per germline, CDR1 MGHRA and CDR2 YSYEKL. This CDR3 is 17 amino acids long. V lost 4 bases, J lost 4 bases, and 15 bases stayed unmatched. CDR3 coding DNA: TGCGCCAGCAGCCCCACAACAACAGGGGCGTTCAGCTATGGCTACACCTTC. It is translated as CASSPTTTGAFSYGYTF.

The chain combines TRBV4-2 with TRBJ2-5; D may match TRBD1 or TRBD2 (5 bases each). V gave up 2 bases and J gave up 5 bases, with 9 bases separating them. Germline assignment: CDR1 LGHNA and CDR2 YNFKEQ. There are 13 residues in the CDR3. Here the CDR3 DNA reads TGTGCCAGCAGCCAACGGGGCTCGGAGACCCAGTACTTC. This sequence encodes CASSQRGSETQYF.

V is TRBV12-3 or TRBV12-4 and J is TRBJ2-5; 11 bases are shared with TRBD2. V trimming: 6 bases; J trimming: 2 bases; junction bases outside the gene matches: 5. CDR3 size: 15 residues. The CDR3 loop is CASSLGLAEQETQYF. CDR3 DNA sequence: TGTGCCAGCAGCCTGGGACTAGCGGAGCAAGAGACCCAGTACTTC.

This clonotype occurred once. CDR3 coding DNA: TGTGCCATCAGTGACTTTTCAACAGGGTCGGTTGAAGCTTTCTTT. It codes for CAISDFSTGSVEAFF. The V call is TRBV10-3, the J call TRBJ1-1; TRBD1 is a possible D gene (6 bases). V gave up 3 bases and J gave up 7 bases, with 18 bases separating them. The length of the CDR3 is 15 residues. Germline CDR1 is ENHRY and CDR2 is SYGVKD.